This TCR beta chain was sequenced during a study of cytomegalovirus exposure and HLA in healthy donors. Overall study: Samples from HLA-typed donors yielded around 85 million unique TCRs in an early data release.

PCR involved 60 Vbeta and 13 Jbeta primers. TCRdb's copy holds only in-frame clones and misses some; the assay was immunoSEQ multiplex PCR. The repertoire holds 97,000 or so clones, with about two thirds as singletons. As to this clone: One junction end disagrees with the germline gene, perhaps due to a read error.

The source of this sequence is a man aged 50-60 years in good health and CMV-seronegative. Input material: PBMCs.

The CDR3 spells CSSSPGPGHPSDTQYF. For the CDR3, the DNA is TGTTCCAGCAGCCCGGGCCCGGGACATCCGTCAGATACGCAGTATTTT. The V and J genes are TRBV7-9 and TRBJ2-3, with D tentatively TRBD1 (6 bases). Germline V gene sequence: CDR1 SEHNR, CDR2 FQNEAQ (reference sequence). The CDR3 runs 16 residues.